This TCR beta chain was found in a study of early T cells in non-severe SARS-CoV-2 infection. This clonotype was recorded a few times. The CDR3 is 14 residues long. V gave up 1 base and J gave up 4 bases, with 7 bases separating them. CDR1 is SGHAT, CDR2 FQDESV, per germline (reference sequence). Using its own MiXCR run on the 5' RACE reads, TCRdb lists one record per CDR3 protein. The data contain about 80,000 distinct CDR3 sequences, 11% to 15% of them singletons. This TCR derives from an adult who was a healthcare worker with PCR-confirmed SARS-CoV-2 infection or an uninfected control (not recorded which). The V and J genes are TRBV11-1 and TRBJ2-2, with D tentatively TRBD2 (5 bases). The sample was whole blood. The CDR3 DNA reads TGTGCCAGCAGCTTAGGAGGGCCCACCGGGGAGCTGTTTTTT. This gives the protein CASSLGGPTGELFF.